Sequencing of this TCR beta chain was carried out in a study of blood T cell repertoires in COVID-19. The wider study: From T cells, B-cell-depleted T cells, or PBMCs came the material, which was cDNA or gDNA.

The method was immunoSEQ multiplex PCR; TCRdb's version includes in-frame clones alone and lacks a portion of them. The sample consists of about 54,000 clones, 80% to 90% of them appearing once. V was pared by 0 bases and J by 8 bases, with 7 bases of the junction left unmatched. CDR1 is SGDLS, CDR2 YYNGEE, per germline. The length of the CDR3 is 17 residues. The rearrangement joins TRBV9 to TRBJ2-1; TRBD2 agrees at 14 bases. Sequencing input: peripheral blood. The sequence was collected from a human donor in a cohort sampled during active COVID-19. CDR3 sequence reads: CASSVERGLAGVYEQFF. CDR3 DNA sequence: TGTGCCAGCAGCGTAGAGAGGGGACTAGCGGGGGTGTATGAGCAGTTCTTC.